The entry below describes one T cell receptor (beta chain). It has no known antigen specificity. Base qualities are missing; no much larger clone stands one base away. These data originate in a study of shared clonotypes between healthy human individuals (TCRdb year 2020). Describing the broader study: A couple of women and a few men aged 18 to 49 years were included in the cohort. For each donor, three plates each were used for CD4 naive and CD4 memory, two plates were used for CD8 naive, and one plate was used for CD8 memory. To estimate repertoire size and how much clonotype sharing occurs between individuals, the study deeply sequenced the blood TCR repertoires of five or six healthy adults. Libraries were prepared and TCR repertoires were sequenced by different laboratories using diverse techniques, in order to increase sequencing depth and limit assay-specific biases. Leukapheresis yielded between about 0.9 and 10 billion PBMCs per donor. What the study reported, not specific to this receptor: Even with the large sequencing depth, rarefaction of the sorted-subset datasets indicated that sequencing was incomplete. Compared with non-shared clonotypes, the clonotypes found in all four sorted-subset donors had higher generation probabilities. Sampling was restricted to blood, and TCR repertoires in tissues likely differ from the TCR repertoires found in blood. Because the study included only a small number of donors, the genetic and exposure-history diversity represented was limited. Estimated clonotype richness was generally larger for naive than for memory subsets. Based on pairwise subsampling, the degree of clonotype sharing among donors was expected to be affected by sequencing depth. Roughly 5% of naive CD4, 3.5% of naive CD8, around 2.3% of memory CD4, and 0.4% of memory CD8 clonotypes were shared across several donors.

CD8 naive samples were CD45RO-negative cells positively selected for CCR7, giving a CD45RA+CCR7+ population that excluded TemRA cells. Donors were healthy HIV-negative adults with no recently reported acute infections or vaccinations. Every donor was a Caucasian adult living in Nashville, Tennessee, USA. Blood was collected by leukapheresis, and PBMCs were isolated by Ficoll-Histopaque density gradient centrifugation and then cryopreserved in liquid nitrogen vapor phase. Analytical flow cytometry was used to check the purity and quantity of each magnetically sorted T cell population. Genomic DNA was isolated from every sorted fraction and measured by UV absorbance on a Nanodrop 2000c. Using the deep immunoSEQ assay, multiplex PCR amplified TCR CDR3 regions from genomic DNA. Genomic DNA extracted from each cell subset was distributed evenly over all wells of several immunoSEQ 96-well plates, and each plate served as one replicate. For sorted subsets, approximately 200 ng of genomic DNA, equivalent to tens of thousands of T cell genomes, went into each replicate PCR. The purified libraries were quantified using a Qubit 3.0 fluorometer, sized with a Bioanalyzer 2100, and then quantified again using the KAPA Library Quantification kit. A separate single-read 150-cycle Illumina NextSeq 550 flow cell was used to sequence each immunoSEQ 96-well plate. Per the original workflow: Because the immunoSEQ output included only junctional sequences and no quality scores, the filtering could not be the same as the filtering used for full-length reads. Sequences were annotated with PyIR, a Python wrapper for IgBLAST v1.9, and V/J genes and CDR3 were assigned using IMGT germline references. Reads were removed for weak V/J assignments (E-value above 1e-6), missing CDR3, stop codons, out-of-frame junctions, or ambiguous translated residues. A V3J clonotype was defined by an identical inferred V gene, J gene, and CDR3 amino acid sequence. Percentage overlap between repertoires was calculated by dividing the number of shared unique clonotypes by the size of the smaller repertoire. Repertoire richness was assessed with RTK rarefaction, the Chao1 estimator, and Recon v2.1 estimates of unobserved clonotypes. For all TCRbeta clonotypes obtained by the gDNA method from four donors, generation probabilities were computed with OLGA. The table comes from immuneACCESS by way of TCRdb, which keeps in-frame sequences with V and J called. Part of the clones is missing from these tables; in studies checked, under half for an unresolved V gene and the rest for unknown reasons. Clonal size and the V and J genes are those of that table, whereas D and trimming came from the DNA. This sample has about 2 million clones in its table, and around 96% of those were observed once. The ten most abundant clones make up roughly 1% of the sample.

This sequence originates from a man aged 18 to 30 in good health. The sample consisted of naive CD8+ T cells sorted from blood. The label giving this sample's cell subset or site can be read as: CD45RA+CCR7+.

The DNA sequence is as follows: TGTGCCAGCAGCTTAGGCCCGGAGACAGTCTATAATTCACCCCTCCACTTT. The encoded protein is CASSLGPETVYNSPLHF. The chain employs TRBV7-2 and TRBJ1-6; the D gene is possibly TRBD1, with 5 bases matching. The cysteine opens and the phenylalanine closes a CDR3 of 17 amino acids. The kept DNA is CDR3 alone, 51 bases in frame from the first base. The germline V gene yields SGHTA for CDR1 and FQGNSA for CDR2. Cut back by 1 base and 3 bases, the V and J ends lie 13 bases apart.